This T cell receptor (beta chain) was identified during a study of cytomegalovirus exposure and HLA in healthy donors. Study-level results: Rare TCR sequences predominated, though certain public TCRs were found in many donors.

Note on this clone: The antigen remains unidentified.

Using immunoSEQ multiplex PCR, the repertoire was profiled, and TCRdb retains in-frame clones only, with some absent. The data contain over 150,000 clones, around 83% of them singletons. The donors were members of the validation cohort comprising some 120 subjects, separate from the approximately 670-subject first cohort. CDR3 size: 14 residues. The trim removed 5 bases at V and 0 bases at J, leaving 3 bases unmatched. Germline-derived CDR1 and CDR2 are SGHVS and FQNEAQ. This chain links TRBV7-8 with TRBJ2-7, with 8 bases lining up with TRBD1. Sequenced sample: PBMCs. The TCR sequence derives from a human donor in good health. CDR3 sequence: CASSRQGLSYEQYF. CDR3 bases: TGTGCCAGCAGCCGACAGGGGCTCTCCTACGAGCAGTACTTC.